The 21 T cell receptor beta chains below all came from one sample that was sequenced in a study of blood T cell repertoires in COVID-19. Here immunoSEQ multiplex PCR was the method, and the copy in TCRdb shows in-frame clones only, minus some. The profile shows about 160,000 clones, approximately 80% of them singletons. The source material was peripheral blood. The source of these receptors is a woman aged 40 to 55 with COVID-19, enrolled during active disease.

The chain carries TRBV5-6 and TRBJ2-3; D unclear. The germline V gene has CDR1 SGHDT and CDR2 YYEEEE. V was pared by 4 bases and J by 5 bases, with 8 bases between. The CDR3 is 12 amino acids. This CDR3 reads CASSAAVDTQYF. The CDR3 DNA sequence: TGTGCCAGCAGCGCGGCCGTAGATACGCAGTATTTT. Filled out from reference TRBV5-6 and TRBJ2-3, the complete variable domain reads DAGVTQSPTHLIKTRGQQVTLRCSPKSGHDTVSWYQQALGQGPQFIFQYYEEEERQRGNFPDRFSGHQFPNYSSELNVNALLLGDSALYLCASSAAVDTQYFGPGTRLTVL.

The chain employs TRBV7-3 and TRBJ2-5; 9 nucleotides align to TRBD2. This CDR3 region has 15 residues. J was trimmed by 2 bases and V by 2 bases; bases with no gene match: 3. In germline, CDR1 is SGHTA, CDR2 FQGTGA. Here the CDR3 DNA reads TGTGCCAGCAGCTTAGCGGGGGGGTTACAAGAGACCCAGTACTTC. This codes for CASSLAGGLQETQYF.

The chain recombines TRBV11-2 with TRBJ2-5; tentatively, D is TRBD1 (6 bases). The CDR3 has 13 amino acids. The germline gives CDR1 SGHAT, CDR2 FQNNGV. Deletions cut 8 bases from V and 5 bases from J, with 15 bases between. In nucleotides, the CDR3 is TGTGCCAGCGGTTTCGCAGGGGCGGAGACCCAGTACTTC. Its protein product is CASGFAGAETQYF.

In this sample, this clone turned up a few times. J is TRBJ1-1 and V is TRBV7-9; D is perhaps TRBD1 (5 bases). Per the germline V gene, CDR1 is SEHNR and CDR2 is FQNEAQ (reference sequence). The CDR3 loop spans 14 amino acids. With 1 base removed from V and 5 bases from J, the gap between germline ends came to 11 bases. The DNA of the CDR3 is TGTGCCAGCAGCTTAGATGTGGGGCGGACTGAAGCTTTCTTT. Protein: CASSLDVGRTEAFF.

CDR3 sequence: CASSSNGNAGYTF. The DNA for the CDR3 is TGTGCCAGCAGCTCCAACGGGAACGCGGGCTACACCTTC. This sequence joins TRBV27 and TRBJ1-2; D ambiguous. Germline CDR1 and CDR2: MNHEY and SMNVEV (reference sequence). V gave up 6 bases and J gave up 8 bases, with 16 bases separating them. The CDR3 loop spans 13 amino acids.

V gene TRBV18 combines with J gene TRBJ1-1; D remains ambiguous. Deletions cut 4 bases from V and 6 bases from J, with 12 bases between. The CDR3 totals 13 residues. The V gene's germline CDR1 is KGHSH and CDR2 LQKENI. CDR3 sequence reads: CASSLPGSPEAFF. The CDR3 DNA is TGTGCCAGCTCACTACCGGGGAGTCCTGAAGCTTTCTTT.

The chain employs TRBV4-1 and TRBJ2-3, with 7 positions matching TRBD2. With V trimmed by 0 bases and J by 5 bases, 8 bases remained unmatched. This CDR3 comprises 16 residues. Germline values: CDR1 MGHRA, CDR2 YSYEKL. Written as DNA, the CDR3 is TGCGCCAGCAGCCAAGATCTGGGCGGGGGAGTAGATACGCAGTATTTT. Its protein is CASSQDLGGGVDTQYF.

The chain links TRBV11-2 to TRBJ1-2; 9 bases match TRBD1. Looked up from germline, CDR1 is SGHAT and CDR2 is FQNNGV. The V and J ends lost 5 bases and 6 bases, in that order; junction bases with no gene match: 10. The CDR3 runs 15 residues. CDR3 amino acids: CASSSGQGPPDGYTF. CDR3 coding DNA: TGTGCCAGCAGCAGTGGACAGGGGCCGCCTGATGGCTACACCTTC.

The chain links TRBV14 to TRBJ1-4; D not resolved. The CDR3 length is 16 residues. V lost 4 bases, J lost 1 base, and 13 bases lay in between. Germline CDR1 SGHDN, CDR2 FVKESK. CDR3 sequence reads: CASSPFRRGTNEKLFF. The CDR3 DNA reads as TGTGCCAGCAGCCCCTTTCGGCGCGGAACTAATGAAAAACTGTTTTTT.

In DNA form, the CDR3 reads TGTGCCAGCATTCGTTCTGGGGCCAACGTCCTGACTTTC. Translating it yields CASIRSGANVLTF. V is TRBV28 and J is TRBJ2-6; D unresolved. The germline V gene encodes CDR1 MDHEN and CDR2 SYDVKM. V lost 7 bases and J lost 1, with 5 bases in between. CDR3 length: 13 residues.

J is TRBJ2-1 and V is TRBV6-4; 8 nucleotides line up with TRBD1. From germline, CDR1 is MRHNA and CDR2 SNTAGT. Trimming at V came to 6 bases and at J to 10 bases, leaving 8 bases not matched to a gene. The CDR3 consists of 13 residues. The CDR3 reads CASSQDRADEQFF. DNA of the CDR3: TGTGCCAGCAGCCAGGACAGGGCGGACGAGCAGTTCTTC.

The chain joins TRBV6-1 to TRBJ1-1; maybe TRBD1 (5 bases). The ends were cut back, 3 bases at V and 11 bases at J, with 22 bases in the middle. CDR1 is MNHNS, CDR2 SASEGT, per germline. This CDR3 is built from 15 residues. The CDR3 DNA is TGTGCCAGCAGTGACCCGGGGGGAATATATCGGCCGGCTTTCTTT. Its translation: CASSDPGGIYRPAFF.

V and J are TRBV7-9 and TRBJ2-2, with 7 nucleotides matching TRBD2. The germline CDR1 and CDR2 sequences are SEHNR and FQNEAQ (reference sequence). The CDR3 length is 15 residues. With V trimmed by 2 bases and J by 7 bases, 7 bases remained unmatched. The CDR3 nucleotides read TGTGCCAGCAGCTTAAGGCGTCCGGGAGGCGGGGAGCTGTTTTTT. Its translation is CASSLRRPGGGELFF.

V usage is TRBV19 and J usage is TRBJ1-5; D is ambiguous. CDR3 length equals 13 residues. Germline V gives CDR1 LNHDA, CDR2 SQIVND (reference sequence). V lost 5 bases to trimming and J lost 3 bases, with 8 bases between them. The CDR3 DNA is TGTGCCAGTAGTCGGAGCCACAATCAGCCCCAGCATTTT. It codes for CASSRSHNQPQHF.

J is TRBJ2-2 and V is TRBV6-5, with a weak D call TRBD2 (5 bases). CDR1 and CDR2 (germline): MNHEY, SVGAGI. The CDR3 consists of 14 residues. Trimming took off 6 bases at V and 7 bases at J, with 15 bases between the two ends. CDR3 region: CASRSEEVSGELFF. The CDR3 coding sequence is TGTGCCAGCAGGTCGGAGGAGGTGAGCGGGGAGCTGTTTTTT.

The chain combines TRBV5-8 with TRBJ2-1; D unclear. CDR3 length: 10 residues. The germline V gene has CDR1 SGHTS and CDR2 YDEGEE. V was clipped by 0 bases and J by 15 bases, with 7 bases between them. CDR3 coding DNA: TGTGCCAGCAGCTTGGCCGGGTCGTTCTTC. It specifies CASSLAGSFF.

V gene TRBV14 combines with J gene TRBJ1-2, with 7 bases identical to TRBD1. Germline CDR1 and CDR2: SGHDN and FVKESK. This CDR3 is built from 14 residues. The junction had 7 bases not matched to a gene; V was cut back by 5 bases and J by 4 bases. The CDR3 protein is CASSSGGRIYGYTF. CDR3 nucleotides: TGTGCCAGCAGCTCAGGGGGGCGGATCTATGGCTACACCTTC.

The table lists this clone with a few counts. The chain is built from TRBV7-2 and TRBJ2-1; tentatively, D is TRBD2 (6 bases). The CDR3 is 16 amino acids. Trimming took 3 bases from V and 6 from J, leaving 18 bases between them. The germline CDR1 and CDR2 sequences are SGHTA and FQGNSA. The CDR3: CASSFQTRVSFNEQFF. CDR3 bases: TGTGCCAGCAGCTTTCAGACTAGAGTCTCGTTCAATGAGCAGTTCTTC.

V gene TRBV5-4 combines with J gene TRBJ2-1, with a possible D match to TRBD1 (5 bases). The CDR3 is 13 amino acids. Per germline, CDR1 SGHNT and CDR2 YYREEE (reference sequence). V shed 2 bases and J shed 5 bases, with 8 bases lying between them. This CDR3 is CASSLVGDNEQFF. For the CDR3, the DNA is TGTGCCAGCAGCTTAGTAGGGGACAATGAGCAGTTCTTC.

This sequence joins TRBV15 and TRBJ2-2; TRBD1 matches 10 bases. Germline trimming cut 5 bases from V and 5 bases from J; bases unmatched to any gene: 14. CDR1 and CDR2 (germline): LNHNV, YYDKDF (reference sequence). The length of the CDR3 is 18 residues. DNA of the CDR3: TGTGCCACCAGCGGACCTGGGACAGGGGAAGTTTTTACCGGGGAGCTGTTTTTT. Its protein product is CATSGPGTGEVFTGELFF.

The chain links TRBV3-1 (or the pseudogene TRBV3-2) to TRBJ1-4; a weak D match, TRBD1 (6 bases). CDR1 LGHDT and CDR2 YNNKEL come from the germline V gene (reference sequence). The CDR3 has 15 amino acids. Trimming took off 4 bases at V and 8 bases at J, with 17 bases between the two ends. The CDR3 nucleotides read TGTGCCAGCAGCCGGGCGGCGGGGGCAGGGGAAAAACTGTTTTTT. Residues: CASSRAAGAGEKLFF.